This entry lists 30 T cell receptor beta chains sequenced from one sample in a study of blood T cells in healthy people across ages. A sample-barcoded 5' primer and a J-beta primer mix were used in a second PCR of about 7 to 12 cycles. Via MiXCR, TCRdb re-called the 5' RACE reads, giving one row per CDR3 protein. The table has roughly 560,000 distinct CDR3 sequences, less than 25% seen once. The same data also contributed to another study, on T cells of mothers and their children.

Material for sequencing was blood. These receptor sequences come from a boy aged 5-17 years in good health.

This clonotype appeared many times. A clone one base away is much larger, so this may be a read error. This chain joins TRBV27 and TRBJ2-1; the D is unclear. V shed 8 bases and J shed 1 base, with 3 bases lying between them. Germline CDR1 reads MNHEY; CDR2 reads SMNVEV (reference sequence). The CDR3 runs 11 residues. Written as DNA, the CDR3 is TGTGCCAGCGGTTCCTACAATGAGCAGTTCTTC. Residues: CASGSYNEQFF.

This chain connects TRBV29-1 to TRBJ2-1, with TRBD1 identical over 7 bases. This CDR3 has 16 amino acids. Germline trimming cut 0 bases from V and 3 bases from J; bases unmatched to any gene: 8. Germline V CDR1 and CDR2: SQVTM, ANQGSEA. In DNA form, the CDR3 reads TGCAGCGTTGAAGATATCGACAGGGCCAGCTACAATGAGCAGTTCTTC. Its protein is CSVEDIDRASYNEQFF.

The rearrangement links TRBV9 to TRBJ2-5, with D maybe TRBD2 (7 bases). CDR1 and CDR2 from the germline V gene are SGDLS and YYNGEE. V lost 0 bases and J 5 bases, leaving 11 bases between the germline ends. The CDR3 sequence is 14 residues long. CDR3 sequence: CASSVAGGAETQYF. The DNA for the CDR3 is TGTGCCAGCAGCGTAGCTGGGGGGGCCGAGACCCAGTACTTC. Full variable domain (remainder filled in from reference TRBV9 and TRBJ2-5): DSGVTQTPKHLITATGQRVTLRCSPRSGDLSVYWYQQSLDQGLQFLIQYYNGEERAKGNILERFSAQQFPDLHSELNLSSLELGDSALYFCASSVAGGAETQYFGPGTRLLVL.

The DNA of the CDR3 is TGCGCCAGCAGCTTGGACGGGAGGGCCACGGCAGATACGCAGTATTTT. This translates into CASSLDGRATADTQYF. The chain employs TRBV5-1 and TRBJ2-3; 8 nucleotides agree with TRBD2. The germline V gene encodes CDR1 SGHRS and CDR2 YFSETQ. The V and J ends lost 0 bases and 4 bases, in that order; junction bases with no gene match: 7. The CDR3 sequence is 16 residues long.

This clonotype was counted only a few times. The CDR3 DNA sequence: TGCAGTGCTAGTGGGACCCAAAGCTACGAGCAGTACTTC. This sequence encodes CSASGTQSYEQYF. V and J are TRBV20-1 and TRBJ2-7, with D possibly being TRBD1 or TRBD2 (5 bases each). The CDR3 has 13 amino acids. Germline V lookup: CDR1 DFQATT, CDR2 SNEGSKA (reference sequence). V gave up 3 bases and J gave up 3 bases, with 12 bases separating them.

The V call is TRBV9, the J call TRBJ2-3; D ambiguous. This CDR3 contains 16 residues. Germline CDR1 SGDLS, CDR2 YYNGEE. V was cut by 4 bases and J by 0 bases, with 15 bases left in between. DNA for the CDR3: TGTGCCAGCAGCCTTGACTCGCATAGTAGCACAGATACGCAGTATTTT. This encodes CASSLDSHSSTDTQYF.

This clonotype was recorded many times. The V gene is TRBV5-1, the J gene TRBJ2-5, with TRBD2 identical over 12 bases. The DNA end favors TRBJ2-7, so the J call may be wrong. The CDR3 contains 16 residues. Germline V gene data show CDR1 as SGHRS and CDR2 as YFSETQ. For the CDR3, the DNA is TGCGCCAGCAGTCCTGGCCGACTAGCGGGAGTCAACGAGCAGTACTTC. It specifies CASSPGRLAGVNEQYF.

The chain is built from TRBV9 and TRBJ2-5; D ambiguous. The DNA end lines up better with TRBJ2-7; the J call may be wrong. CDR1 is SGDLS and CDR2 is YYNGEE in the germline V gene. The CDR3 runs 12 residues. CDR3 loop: CASSPRLGEQYF. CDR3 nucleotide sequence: TGTGCCAGCAGCCCCCGCCTAGGCGAGCAGTACTTC.

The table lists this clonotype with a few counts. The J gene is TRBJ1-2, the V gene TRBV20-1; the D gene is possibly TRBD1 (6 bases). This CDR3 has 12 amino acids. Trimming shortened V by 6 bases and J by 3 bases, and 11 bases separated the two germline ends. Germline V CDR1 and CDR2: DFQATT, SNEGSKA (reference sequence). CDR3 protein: CSAEQGHYGYTF. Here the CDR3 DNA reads TGCAGTGCGGAACAGGGTCACTATGGCTACACCTTC.

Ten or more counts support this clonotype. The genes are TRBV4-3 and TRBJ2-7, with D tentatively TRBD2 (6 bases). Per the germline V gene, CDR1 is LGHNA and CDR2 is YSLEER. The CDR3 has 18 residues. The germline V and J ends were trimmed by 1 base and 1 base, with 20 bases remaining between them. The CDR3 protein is CASSQGWRGRVYSYEQYF. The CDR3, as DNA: TGCGCCAGCAGCCAAGGGTGGAGGGGCAGGGTTTATTCCTACGAGCAGTACTTC.

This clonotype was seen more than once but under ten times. The CDR3: CASSLEVIAGKETQYF. The CDR3 DNA is TGTGCCAGCAGCTTAGAGGTGATAGCGGGGAAAGAGACCCAGTACTTC. The chain recombines TRBV7-2 with TRBJ2-5; 8 bases agree with TRBD2. The junction had 7 bases not matched to a gene; V was cut back by 1 base and J by 3 bases. Germline lookup yields CDR1 SGHTA and CDR2 FQGNSA. The CDR3 sequence is 16 residues long.

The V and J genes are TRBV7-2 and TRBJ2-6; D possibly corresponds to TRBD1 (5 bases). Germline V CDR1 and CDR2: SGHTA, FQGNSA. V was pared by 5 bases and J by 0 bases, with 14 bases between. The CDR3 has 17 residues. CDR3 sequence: CASSLDSIYSGANVLTF. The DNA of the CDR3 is TGTGCCAGCAGCCTCGACAGTATCTACTCTGGGGCCAACGTCCTGACTTTC.

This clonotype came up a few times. The CDR3 nucleotides read TGTGCCAGCAGTCCAGGATCGAGGGTCTTCACTGAAGCTTTCTTT. This gives the protein CASSPGSRVFTEAFF. The V call is TRBV28, the J call TRBJ1-1; D not resolved. CDR3 length equals 15 residues. The ends were cut back, 5 bases at V and 4 bases at J, with 17 bases in the middle. Germline lookup yields CDR1 MDHEN and CDR2 SYDVKM.

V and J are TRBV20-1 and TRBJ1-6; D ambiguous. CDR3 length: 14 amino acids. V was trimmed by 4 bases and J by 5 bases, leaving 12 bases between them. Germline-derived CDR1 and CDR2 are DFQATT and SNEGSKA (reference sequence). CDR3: CSATTKGNNSPLHF. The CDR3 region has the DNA TGCAGTGCTACGACCAAGGGAAATAATTCACCCCTCCACTTT.

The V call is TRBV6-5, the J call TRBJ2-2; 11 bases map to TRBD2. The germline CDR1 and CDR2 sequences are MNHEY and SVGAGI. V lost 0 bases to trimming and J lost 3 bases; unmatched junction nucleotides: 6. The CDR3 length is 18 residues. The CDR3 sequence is CASSYSSGGASDTGELFF. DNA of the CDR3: TGTGCCAGCAGTTACTCTAGCGGGGGGGCGTCGGACACCGGGGAGCTGTTTTTT.

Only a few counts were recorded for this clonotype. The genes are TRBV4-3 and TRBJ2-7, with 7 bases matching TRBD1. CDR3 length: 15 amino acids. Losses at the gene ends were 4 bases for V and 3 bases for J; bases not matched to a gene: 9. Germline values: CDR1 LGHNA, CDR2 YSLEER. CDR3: CASSRDRDGYYEQYF. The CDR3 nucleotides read TGCGCCAGCAGCCGAGACAGGGATGGGTACTACGAGCAGTACTTC.

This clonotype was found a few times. CDR3 sequence (DNA): TGTGCCAGCAGTTTAACCGGGGCTCTCAATGAGCAGTTCTTC. It translates to CASSLTGALNEQFF. The rearrangement links TRBV12-3 or TRBV12-4 to TRBJ2-1; D tentatively fits TRBD1 or TRBD2 (5 bases each). V was cut by 2 bases and J by 6 bases, with 11 bases left in between. The CDR3 extends over 14 amino acids.

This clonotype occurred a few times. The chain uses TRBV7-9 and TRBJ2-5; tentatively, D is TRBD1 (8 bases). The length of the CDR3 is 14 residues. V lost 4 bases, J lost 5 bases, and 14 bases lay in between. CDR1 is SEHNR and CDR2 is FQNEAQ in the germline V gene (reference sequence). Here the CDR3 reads CASSSGQGGETQYF. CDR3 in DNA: TGTGCCAGCAGCTCCGGACAGGGAGGGGAGACCCAGTACTTC.

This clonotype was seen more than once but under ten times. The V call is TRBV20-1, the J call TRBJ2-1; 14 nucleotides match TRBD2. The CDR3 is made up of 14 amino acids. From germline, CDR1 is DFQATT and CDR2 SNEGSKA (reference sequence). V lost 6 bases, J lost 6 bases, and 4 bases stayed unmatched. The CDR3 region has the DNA TGCAGTGCAATTGGGACTAGCGGGAGCAATGAGCAGTTCTTC. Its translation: CSAIGTSGSNEQFF.

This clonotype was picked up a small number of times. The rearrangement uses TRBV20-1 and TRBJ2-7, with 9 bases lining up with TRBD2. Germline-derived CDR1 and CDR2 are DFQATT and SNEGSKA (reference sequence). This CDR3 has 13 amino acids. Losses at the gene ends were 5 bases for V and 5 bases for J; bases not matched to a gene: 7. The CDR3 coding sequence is TGCAGTGCTGTTGGACTAGCGTGGCACGAGCAGTACTTC. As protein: CSAVGLAWHEQYF.

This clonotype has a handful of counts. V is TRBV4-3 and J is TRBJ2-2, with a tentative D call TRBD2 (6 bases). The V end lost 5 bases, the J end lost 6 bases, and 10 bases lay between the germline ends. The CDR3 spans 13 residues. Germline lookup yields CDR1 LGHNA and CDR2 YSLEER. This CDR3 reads CASSRTTAGELFF. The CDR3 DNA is TGCGCCAGCAGCAGGACTACTGCCGGGGAGCTGTTTTTT.

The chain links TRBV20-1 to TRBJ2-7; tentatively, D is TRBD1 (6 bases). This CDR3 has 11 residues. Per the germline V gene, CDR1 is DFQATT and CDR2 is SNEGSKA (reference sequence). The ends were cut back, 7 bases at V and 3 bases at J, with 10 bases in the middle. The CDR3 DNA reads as TGCAGTGTACAGGGAGACTACGAGCAGTACTTC. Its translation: CSVQGDYEQYF.

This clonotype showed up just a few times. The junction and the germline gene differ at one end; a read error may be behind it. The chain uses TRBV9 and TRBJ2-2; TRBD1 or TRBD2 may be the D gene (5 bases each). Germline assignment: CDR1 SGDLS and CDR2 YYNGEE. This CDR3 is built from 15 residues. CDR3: CASSAPAGANGELFF. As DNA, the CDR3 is TGTGCCAGTAGCGCTCCCGCTGGGGCGAACGGGGAGCTGTTTTTT.

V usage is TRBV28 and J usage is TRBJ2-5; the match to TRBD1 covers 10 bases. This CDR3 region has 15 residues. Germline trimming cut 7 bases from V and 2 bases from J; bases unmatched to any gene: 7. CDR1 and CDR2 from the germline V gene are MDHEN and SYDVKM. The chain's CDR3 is CASTQPGQGQETQYF. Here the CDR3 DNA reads TGTGCCAGCACTCAGCCGGGACAGGGGCAAGAGACCCAGTACTTC.

CDR3 loop: CASSYLRDDAHSNQPQHF. The CDR3 DNA sequence: TGTGCCAGCAGTTACTTAAGGGACGACGCCCATAGCAATCAGCCCCAGCATTTT. The V call is TRBV6-2 or TRBV6-3, the J call TRBJ1-5; D may be TRBD1 (5 bases). Trimming pared 1 base from V and 0 bases from J, leaving 16 bases between. The CDR3 consists of 18 residues. CDR1 is MNHEY and CDR2 is SVGEGT in the germline V gene.

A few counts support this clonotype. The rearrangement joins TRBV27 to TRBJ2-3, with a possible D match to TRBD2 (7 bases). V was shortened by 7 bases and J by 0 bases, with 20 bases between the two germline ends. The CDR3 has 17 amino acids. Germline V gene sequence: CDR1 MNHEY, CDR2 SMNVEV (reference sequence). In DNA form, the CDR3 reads TGTGCCAGCACACTCGGGGGGCTTTACGCTAGCACAGATACGCAGTATTTT. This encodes CASTLGGLYASTDTQYF.

DNA of the CDR3: TGTGCCATCAGTGAACACCAGGGGTCTGGGGCCAACGTCCTGACTTTC. Its translation: CAISEHQGSGANVLTF. The chain employs TRBV10-3 and TRBJ2-6, with D possibly being TRBD1 (6 bases). With 3 bases removed from V and 1 base from J, the gap between germline ends came to 10 bases. Germline V gene data show CDR1 as ENHRY and CDR2 as SYGVKD. CDR3 length: 16 residues.

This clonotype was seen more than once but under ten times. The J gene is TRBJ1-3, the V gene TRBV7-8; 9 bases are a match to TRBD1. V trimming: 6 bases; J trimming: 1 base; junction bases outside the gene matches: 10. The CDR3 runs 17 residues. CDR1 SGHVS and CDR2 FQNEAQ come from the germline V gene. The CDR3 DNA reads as TGTGCCAGCAGAGCCGGGACAGGGACCTTATCTGGAAACACCATATATTTT. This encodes CASRAGTGTLSGNTIYF.

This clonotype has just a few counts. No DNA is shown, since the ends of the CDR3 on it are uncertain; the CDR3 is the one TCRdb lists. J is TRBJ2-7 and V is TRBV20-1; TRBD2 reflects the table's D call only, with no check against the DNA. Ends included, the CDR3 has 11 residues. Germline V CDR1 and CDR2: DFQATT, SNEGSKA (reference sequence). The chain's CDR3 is CSGLGLSGQYF.

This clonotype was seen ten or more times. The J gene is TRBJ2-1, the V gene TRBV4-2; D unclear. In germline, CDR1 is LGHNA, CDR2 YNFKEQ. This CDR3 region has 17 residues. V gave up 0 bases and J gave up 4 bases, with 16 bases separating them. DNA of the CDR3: TGTGCCAGCAGCCAAGATTATCGGCTACCAAGTTACAATGAGCAGTTCTTC. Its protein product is CASSQDYRLPSYNEQFF.